A single T cell receptor (beta chain) is shown here with its context. The CDR3 is 15 residues long. V was trimmed by 2 bases and J by 0 bases, leaving 7 bases between them. From germline, CDR1 is SGHTA and CDR2 FQGTGA. This record comes from a study of blood T cell repertoires in COVID-19. For the study at large: Sites in the United States, Italy and Spain provided acute and convalescent COVID-19 samples. The analysed material was cDNA or gDNA that came from T cells, B-cell-depleted T cells, or PBMCs.

Methods used by the authors: Amplification of reference gene primers was used by the study to estimate nucleated cell counts. The assay was immunoSEQ multiplex PCR, and TCRdb's table has in-frame clones only and misses some. The V and J calls and clone size are taken from that table; D and trimming were inferred from the DNA. In the table there are some 280,000 clones, around nine tenths of which are singletons. J is TRBJ2-2 and V is TRBV7-3; perhaps TRBD1 as D (6 bases). The sequence was collected from a woman between 55 and 75 years old with acute or convalescent COVID-19. Sequencing used peripheral blood. The CDR3 reads CASSLAGANTGELFF. The DNA of the CDR3 is TGTGCCAGCAGCTTAGCAGGGGCGAACACCGGGGAGCTGTTTTTT.